The 26 T cell receptor beta chains below all came from one sample that was sequenced in a study of blood T cell repertoires in COVID-19. The table came from immunoSEQ multiplex PCR; TCRdb's copy has only in-frame clones and leaves some out. The data show more than 200,000 clones, 80% to 90% seen once. The sample taken for sequencing was peripheral blood. The receptor source for this set is a man aged 60 to 69 with acute or convalescent COVID-19.

This clone was seen only a few times. The V call is TRBV15, the J call TRBJ1-2; D not resolved. The germline V gene has CDR1 LNHNV and CDR2 YYDKDF (reference sequence). The CDR3 consists of 16 residues. Trimming pared 0 bases from V and 6 bases from J, leaving 17 bases between. CDR3 in DNA: TGTGCCACCAGCAGAGAAGGTCGGAGTTTATTAGATGGCTACACCTTC. Encoded protein: CATSREGRSLLDGYTF.

The chain recombines TRBV19 with TRBJ2-3, with D unclear. V lost 5 bases and J 11 bases, leaving 11 bases between the germline ends. Germline-derived CDR1 and CDR2 are LNHDA and SQIVND (reference sequence). The CDR3 spans 11 residues. The CDR3 loop reads CASSWSNRQYF. DNA of the CDR3: TGTGCCAGTAGTTGGTCTAATAGGCAGTATTTT.

The V gene is TRBV7-2, the J gene TRBJ2-7; D unresolved. The CDR3 totals 11 residues. CDR1 and CDR2 from the germline V gene are SGHTA and FQGNSA. The ends were cut back, 5 bases at V and 2 bases at J, with 4 bases in the middle. The CDR3 spells CASSPAYEQYF. The CDR3 DNA is TGTGCCAGCAGCCCTGCCTACGAGCAGTACTTC.

The rearrangement links TRBV30 to TRBJ1-5; TRBD1 matches at 10 bases. J lost 9 bases, V lost 3 bases, and 8 bases had no gene match. Per the germline V gene, CDR1 is GTSNPN and CDR2 is SVGIG (reference sequence). There are 14 residues in the CDR3. The CDR3 protein is CAWSTGTGAGPQHF. The CDR3, as DNA: TGTGCCTGGAGCACGGGGACAGGGGCTGGGCCCCAGCATTTT.

The genes are TRBV2 and TRBJ2-3, with TRBD2 identical over 8 bases. Germline V gives CDR1 SNHLY, CDR2 FYNNEI. The CDR3 runs 14 residues. V was clipped by 5 bases and J by 5 bases; unmatched bases: 6. The CDR3 protein is CASSIYGTRDTQYF. The DNA for the CDR3 is TGTGCCAGCAGTATATACGGGACTAGAGATACGCAGTATTTT.

Concerning this clone itself: The same CDR3 arises from other DNA sequences in this sample as well. The V and J genes are TRBV5-4 and TRBJ2-3; the match to TRBD2 covers 16 bases. Germline assignment: CDR1 SGHNT and CDR2 YYREEE (reference sequence). The CDR3 runs to 16 residues. With V trimmed by 4 bases and J by 6 bases, 5 bases remained unmatched. CDR3: CASSAGLAGGRDTQYF. The CDR3 nucleotides read TGTGCCAGCAGCGCGGGACTAGCGGGGGGGCGCGATACGCAGTATTTT.

V gene TRBV5-5 combines with J gene TRBJ1-5, with TRBD1 identical over 9 bases. The ends lost 3 bases at V and 0 bases at J; junction bases unmatched: 13. The germline gives CDR1 SGHKS, CDR2 YYEKEE (reference sequence). This CDR3 region has 19 residues. This CDR3 is CASSSAGTGWADSNQPQHF. The CDR3 bases are TGTGCCAGCAGCTCCGCCGGGACAGGGTGGGCAGATAGCAATCAGCCCCAGCATTTT.

CDR3 region: CASSPTGENEKLFF. The DNA of the CDR3 is TGTGCCAGCAGCCCGACAGGGGAGAATGAAAAACTGTTTTTT. V is TRBV5-4 and J is TRBJ1-4; the match to TRBD1 covers 8 bases. The CDR3 extends over 14 amino acids. The germline CDR1 and CDR2 sequences are SGHNT and YYREEE (reference sequence). The J segment lost 5 bases and the V segment lost 4 bases, leaving 4 bases of the junction unmatched.

The V and J genes are TRBV18 and TRBJ2-3; D unclear. The V gene's germline CDR1 is KGHSH and CDR2 LQKENI. V lost 0 bases to trimming and J lost 0 bases, with 13 bases between them. This CDR3 region has 17 residues. The CDR3 region is CASSPPKPSPSTDTQYF. The CDR3 coding sequence is TGTGCCAGCTCACCACCCAAGCCTTCTCCCAGCACAGATACGCAGTATTTT.

This clone was observed a handful of times. The chain couples TRBV30 to TRBJ2-2, with D uncertain. This CDR3 region has 13 residues. Germline CDR1 is GTSNPN and CDR2 is SVGIG (reference sequence). The V end was cut by 2 bases, the J end by 2 bases, with 6 bases between. The chain's CDR3 is CAWSIHNTGELFF. In DNA, the CDR3 is TGTGCCTGGAGTATCCATAACACCGGGGAGCTGTTTTTT. The complete variable domain, with remaining parts taken from reference TRBV30 and TRBJ2-2, reads SQTIHQWPATLVQPVGSPLSLECTVEGTSNPNLYWYRQAAGRGLQLLFYSVGIGQISSEVPQNLSASRPQDRQFILSSKKLLLSDSGFYLCAWSIHNTGELFFGEGSRLTVL.

As regards this clone: Other DNA sequences in this specimen translate into the identical CDR3. The chain uses TRBV29-1 and TRBJ2-7; 10 bases map to TRBD1. V was pared by 6 bases and J by 3 bases, with 2 bases of the junction left unmatched. The germline CDR1 and CDR2 sequences are SQVTM and ANQGSEA. The CDR3 is 12 residues long. CDR3 protein: CSVGQGFYEQYF. In DNA form, the CDR3 reads TGCAGCGTGGGACAGGGGTTCTACGAGCAGTACTTC.

The chain is built from TRBV18 and TRBJ1-6, with 8 positions matching TRBD1. The CDR3 has 15 residues. J lost 4 bases, V lost 3 bases, and 2 bases had no gene match. Looked up from germline, CDR1 is KGHSH and CDR2 is LQKENI. CDR3 residues: CASSPRTGYNSPLHF. The CDR3 DNA reads as TGTGCCAGCTCACCTCGGACAGGGTATAATTCACCCCTCCACTTT. Drawing the rest from reference TRBV18 and TRBJ1-6, the complete variable domain is NAGVMQNPRHLVRRRGQEARLRCSPMKGHSHVYWYRQLPEEGLKFMVYLQKENIIDESGMPKERFSAEFPKEGPSILRIQQVVRGDSAAYFCASSPRTGYNSPLHFGNGTRLTVT.

This clone was observed a few times. This chain connects TRBV4-1 to TRBJ2-1, with 11 bases lining up with TRBD2. V lost 3 bases and J lost 5; bases outside the gene matches: 15. Germline V gene data show CDR1 as MGHRA and CDR2 as YSYEKL. The CDR3 is 19 residues long. DNA of the CDR3: TGCGCCAGCAGCCATTGGTCCGGGACCGGGACTAGCGGTGACAATGAGCAGTTCTTC. Amino acids: CASSHWSGTGTSGDNEQFF.

This rearrangement joins TRBV14 to TRBJ2-3, with D maybe TRBD1 (6 bases). The germline V and J ends were trimmed by 0 bases and 2 bases, with 24 bases remaining between them. The germline V gene encodes CDR1 SGHDN and CDR2 FVKESK. The CDR3 is 20 amino acids. CDR3 sequence reads: CASSQDKRSLQGFYTDTQYF. Written as DNA, the CDR3 is TGTGCCAGCAGCCAAGATAAGAGGAGCCTACAGGGATTTTACACAGATACGCAGTATTTT.

This clone was detected only a few times. This rearrangement joins TRBV7-3 to TRBJ2-2; D is ambiguous. V lost 1 base and J 4 bases, leaving 10 bases between the germline ends. The V gene's germline CDR1 is SGHTA and CDR2 FQGTGA. This CDR3 is 15 amino acids long. CDR3 residues: CASSLSGLGTGELFF. In DNA form, the CDR3 reads TGTGCCAGCAGCTTAAGCGGCCTGGGCACCGGGGAGCTGTTTTTT.

The J gene is TRBJ1-4, the V gene TRBV28, with TRBD1 matching over 7 bases. The CDR3 totals 15 residues. Germline-derived CDR1 and CDR2 are MDHEN and SYDVKM. With V trimmed by 6 bases and J by 5 bases, 9 bases remained unmatched. The CDR3 nucleotides are TGTGCCAGCAGCTCAGGGGGACGGGGAAATGAAAAACTGTTTTTT. Its protein product is CASSSGGRGNEKLFF.

As concerns this clone: Other DNA sequences from this sample encode an identical CDR3 as well. The rearrangement uses TRBV5-4 and TRBJ2-1; 11 bases map to TRBD2. J was trimmed by 3 bases and V by 4 bases; bases with no gene match: 3. CDR1 and CDR2 from the germline V gene are SGHNT and YYREEE (reference sequence). The CDR3 has 15 amino acids. The DNA of the CDR3 is TGTGCCAGCAGCCTAACTAGCGGGAGCTACAATGAGCAGTTCTTC. It translates to CASSLTSGSYNEQFF.

This clone was found once. Relative to the germline gene, one junction end is altered; a read error may explain this. This chain uses TRBV7-7 with TRBJ2-1, with 10 bases fitting TRBD2. Germline CDR1 is SSHAT and CDR2 is FNYEAQ (reference sequence). The CDR3 has 16 amino acids. CDR3 DNA sequence: TGTGCTAGCAGCTTAGAGCTAGCGGGAGTTGACAATGAGCAGTTCTTC. Translation gives CASSLELAGVDNEQFF.

The chain joins TRBV10-3 to TRBJ1-5, with 7 bases fitting TRBD1. The CDR3 is made up of 14 amino acids. CDR1 ENHRY and CDR2 SYGVKD come from the germline V gene. The V gene end was trimmed by 10 bases and the J gene end by 0 bases; junction bases not matched to a gene: 6. Here the CDR3 reads CATTGASSNQPQHF. In DNA form, the CDR3 reads TGTGCCACTACAGGGGCCTCTAGCAATCAGCCCCAGCATTTT.

The gene calls are TRBV11-2 and TRBJ2-5, with D possibly matching TRBD1 (6 bases). Germline V gene lookup returns CDR1 SGHAT and CDR2 FQNNGV. Between the trimmed V and J ends, which lost 2 bases and 5 bases, there was a span of 9 bases. The CDR3 is 13 residues long. CDR3 coding DNA: TGTGCCAGCAGCTTACCAGGGGTGGAGACCCAGTACTTC. Protein: CASSLPGVETQYF.

V is TRBV6-4 and J is TRBJ2-2; 7 bases agree with TRBD1. The CDR3 is made up of 15 amino acids. Germline loops: CDR1 MRHNA, CDR2 SNTAGT. Losses at the gene ends were 5 bases for V and 3 bases for J; bases not matched to a gene: 6. CDR3 bases: TGTGCCAGCAGTTTAAGACAGGGAGACACCGGGGAGCTGTTTTTT. This translates into CASSLRQGDTGELFF.

The chain joins TRBV5-1 to TRBJ2-1; a weak D match, TRBD2 (5 bases). V was trimmed by 2 bases and J by 5 bases, leaving 17 bases between them. The germline V gene has CDR1 SGHRS and CDR2 YFSETQ. This CDR3 region has 16 residues. As DNA, the CDR3 is TGCGCCAGCAGCTTAGGTTTCCGGAGCGGAGACAATGAGCAGTTCTTC. Its protein product is CASSLGFRSGDNEQFF.

This clone was counted between two and nine times. The chain has TRBV14 and TRBJ1-2; TRBD1 is a possible D gene (5 bases). Per germline, CDR1 SGHDN and CDR2 FVKESK. Trimming pared 3 bases from V and 8 bases from J, leaving 10 bases between. The CDR3 runs to 12 residues. As DNA, the CDR3 is TGTGCCAGCAGCCAGTACAGGACGGGCTACACCTTC. It is translated as CASSQYRTGYTF.

In its sample, this clone was seen a few times. V usage is TRBV7-2 and J usage is TRBJ2-7; 8 nucleotides match TRBD2. This CDR3 has 14 residues. Looked up from germline, CDR1 is SGHTA and CDR2 is FQGNSA. Trimming removed 3 bases from V and 2 bases from J; junction bases left unmatched: 3. CDR3 sequence reads: CASSLGLVPYEQYF. DNA of the CDR3: TGTGCCAGCAGCTTGGGACTAGTTCCCTACGAGCAGTACTTC. The variable domain in full, with the rest retrieved from reference TRBV7-2 and TRBJ2-7, is GAGVSQSPSNKVTEKGKDVELRCDPISGHTALYWYRQSLGQGLEFLIYFQGNSAPDKSGLPSDRFSAERTGGSVSTLTIQRTQQEDSAVYLCASSLGLVPYEQYFGPGTRLTVT.

This sequence joins TRBV28 and TRBJ2-7; 7 bases are shared with TRBD2. The CDR3 has 14 amino acids. The V segment lost 9 bases and the J segment 0 bases; nucleotides outside the gene matches: 8. The germline CDR1 and CDR2 sequences are MDHEN and SYDVKM. The DNA of the CDR3 is TGTGCCAGTGGGGGAGGGCCAGACTCCTACGAGCAGTACTTC. Protein product: CASGGGPDSYEQYF.

The chain employs TRBV28 and TRBJ1-2; D is unclear. This CDR3 comprises 13 residues. Trimming removed 2 bases at V and 7 bases at J, with 11 bases between. Germline values: CDR1 MDHEN, CDR2 SYDVKM. The CDR3 sequence: CASSLGPMVGYTF. The CDR3, as DNA: TGTGCCAGCAGTTTAGGCCCCATGGTTGGCTACACCTTC.